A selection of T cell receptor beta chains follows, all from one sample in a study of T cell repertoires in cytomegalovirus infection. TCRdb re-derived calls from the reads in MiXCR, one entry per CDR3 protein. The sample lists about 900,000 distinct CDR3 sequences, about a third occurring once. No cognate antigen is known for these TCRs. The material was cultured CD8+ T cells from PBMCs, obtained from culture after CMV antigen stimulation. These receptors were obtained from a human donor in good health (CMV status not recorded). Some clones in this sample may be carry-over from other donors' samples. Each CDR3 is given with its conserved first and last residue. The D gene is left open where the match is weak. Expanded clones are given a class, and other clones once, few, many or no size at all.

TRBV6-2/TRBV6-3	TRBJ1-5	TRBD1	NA	TGTGCCAGCAAAAAGCAGGGGGAGCATCAGCCCCAGCATTTT	CASKKQGEHQPQHF
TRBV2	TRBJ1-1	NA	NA	TGTGCCAGCCCTGGGGGGGTCGAAGCTTTCTTT	CASPGGVEAFF
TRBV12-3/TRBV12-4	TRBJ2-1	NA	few	TGTGCCAGCAGACCCGGACAGTCCAACTCAAGGTTGAATGAGCAGTTCTTC	CASRPGQSNSRLNEQFF
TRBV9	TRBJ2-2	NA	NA	TGTGCCAGCAGCGTAGATGGCAGTAGGGACACCGGGGAGCTGTTTTTT	CASSVDGSRDTGELFF
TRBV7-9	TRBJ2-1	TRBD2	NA	TGTGCCAGCAGCTCGGACAAGAGCGGGGGAAACGAGCAGTTCTTC	CASSSDKSGGNEQFF
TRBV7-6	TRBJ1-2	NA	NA	TGTGCCAGCAGCTCCCGGTTCTATGGCTACACCTTC	CASSSRFYGYTF
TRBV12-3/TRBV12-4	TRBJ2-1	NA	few	TGTGCCAGCAGCCAGGGCCGGGACACTTTCCGTGGTGAGCAGTTCTTC	CASSQGRDTFRGEQFF
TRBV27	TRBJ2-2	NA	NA	TGTGCCAGCAGGACAGTACCCTTGAACACCGGGGAGCTGTTTTTT	CASRTVPLNTGELFF
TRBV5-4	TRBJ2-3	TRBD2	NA	TGTGCCAGCAGCAGCACTAGCGGGGGGGATACCGGCACAGATACGCAGTATTTT	CASSSTSGGDTGTDTQYF
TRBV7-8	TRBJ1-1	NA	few	TGTGCCAGCAGCTCCCATGTGCAGCACAGGGTGAACACTGAAGCTTTCTTT	CASSSHVQHRVNTEAFF
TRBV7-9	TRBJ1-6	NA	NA	TGTGCCAGCAGCTTAGCGAGGACAGTCTCACCCCTCCACTTT	CASSLARTVSPLHF
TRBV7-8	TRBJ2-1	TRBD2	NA	TGTGTCAGCAGCTTAGGTCTGGGACTACGACGAAACAATGAGCAGTTCTTC	CVSSLGLGLRRNNEQFF
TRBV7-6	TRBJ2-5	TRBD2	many	TGTGCCAGCAGCCCGACGACTAGCGGGGGAGACCAAGAGACCCAGTACTTC	CASSPTTSGGDQETQYF
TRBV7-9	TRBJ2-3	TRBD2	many	TGTGCCAGCAGCTCGACTAGCGGGGATCACGTTGATACGCAGTATTTT	CASSSTSGDHVDTQYF
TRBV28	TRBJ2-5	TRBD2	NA	TGTGCCAGCAGCCCTCAACTAGCGGGGGGGACAGAGACCCAGTACTTC	CASSPQLAGGTETQYF
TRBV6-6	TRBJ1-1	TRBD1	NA	TGTGCCAGCAACGTGGACAGGGCGAACACTGAAGCTTTCTTT	CASNVDRANTEAFF